This passage covers 32 T cell receptor beta chains from one sample sequenced in a study of blood T cell repertoires in COVID-19 (TCRdb year 2020). Library construction relied on the immunoSEQ multiplex PCR assay. This immuneACCESS table, as held by TCRdb, lists in-frame sequences with V and J called but not all clones. Of the missing ones, under half trace to an unresolved V gene in checked studies; the others have no known cause. Counted in this sample were under 200,000 clones; about 83% of them appeared once. Of the sample, roughly 19% falls within the top ten clones. Sequencing was carried out using peripheral blood. All receptors come from a woman in her 70s who had recovered from COVID-19.

The chain couples TRBV7-2 to TRBJ1-1; TRBD1 might be the D (5 bases). From germline, CDR1 is SGHTA and CDR2 FQGNSA. V was cut by 0 bases and J by 5 bases, with 13 bases left in between. The CDR3 extends over 15 amino acids. CDR3 in DNA: TGTGCCAGCAGCTTAGCGGGGCCGGAGAGAACTGAAGCTTTCTTT. Translation gives CASSLAGPERTEAFF.

The gene calls are TRBV5-1 and TRBJ1-3; 12 bases are shared with TRBD1. After removal of 4 bases from V and 4 bases from J, the junction contained 6 bases not matched to a gene. CDR3 length equals 16 residues. Germline lookup yields CDR1 SGHRS and CDR2 YFSETQ. This CDR3 is CASSTGTGGSGNTIYF. The CDR3 DNA is TGCGCCAGCAGCACCGGGACAGGGGGCTCGGGAAACACCATATATTTT.

V usage is TRBV25-1 and J usage is TRBJ1-3; TRBD1 might be the D (5 bases). CDR1 MGHDK and CDR2 SYGVNS come from the germline V gene. Trimming took 2 bases from V and 2 from J, leaving 10 bases between them. The CDR3 is 15 residues long. CDR3 DNA sequence: TGTGCCAGCAGTGAACGGGGGGGGACTGGAAACACCATATATTTT. It specifies CASSERGGTGNTIYF.

The genes are TRBV7-8 and TRBJ2-1; 8 nucleotides line up with TRBD2. Germline V gives CDR1 SGHVS, CDR2 FQNEAQ. The V and J ends lost 3 bases and 14 bases, in that order; junction bases with no gene match: 9. The CDR3 is 13 amino acids. CDR3 DNA sequence: TGTGCCAGCAGCTTCGCGACTAGCGAGACTGAGTTCTTC. Its protein is CASSFATSETEFF.

V gene TRBV5-1 combines with J gene TRBJ2-5, with TRBD2 matching over 9 bases. CDR1 and CDR2 from the germline V gene are SGHRS and YFSETQ. The CDR3 consists of 14 residues. The trim removed 2 bases at V and 5 bases at J, leaving 4 bases unmatched. CDR3 sequence reads: CASSFGLALETQYF. The CDR3 region has the DNA TGCGCCAGCAGCTTCGGACTAGCGTTGGAGACCCAGTACTTC.

This clone was found a few times. CDR3: CASSSQVDVGEQYF. For the CDR3, the DNA is TGTGCCAGCAGCTCCCAGGTGGATGTGGGCGAGCAGTACTTC. V and J are TRBV11-1 and TRBJ2-7; the D is unclear. Germline-derived CDR1 and CDR2 are SGHAT and FQDESV (reference sequence). V was pared by 4 bases and J by 6 bases, with 16 bases between. The CDR3 spans 14 residues. The full variable domain, its missing parts supplied by reference TRBV11-1 and TRBJ2-7, is EAEVAQSPRYKITEKSQAVAFWCDPISGHATLYWYRQILGQGPELLVQFQDESVVDDSQLPKDRFSAERLKGVDSTLKIQPAELGDSAMYLCASSSQVDVGEQYFGPGTRLTVT.

In its sample, this clone was seen once. The V gene is TRBV29-1, the J gene TRBJ1-2; 7 nucleotides match TRBD1. The CDR3 sequence is 14 residues long. The germline V gene has CDR1 SQVTM and CDR2 ANQGSEA. The V gene end was trimmed by 3 bases and the J gene end by 5 bases; junction bases not matched to a gene: 9. CDR3 amino acids: CSVDRDRRLYGYTF. CDR3 DNA: TGCAGCGTTGACCGGGACAGAAGACTTTATGGCTACACCTTC.

CDR3 DNA sequence: TGTGCCAGCAGCTTATTCGCGGGAGCCGCCCCCGAGCAGTACTTC. This codes for CASSLFAGAAPEQYF. The chain joins TRBV7-8 to TRBJ2-7, with 7 bases matching TRBD2. This CDR3 has 15 residues. With 2 bases clipped from V and 6 bases from J, the junction kept 10 bases outside the gene matches. Germline V lookup: CDR1 SGHVS, CDR2 FQNEAQ.

Only a few counts were recorded for this clone. This chain links TRBV4-1 with TRBJ1-5; D might be TRBD1 (5 bases). The CDR3 runs 14 residues. V was shortened by 7 bases and J by 7 bases, with 17 bases between the two germline ends. CDR1 MGHRA and CDR2 YSYEKL come from the germline V gene. Here the CDR3 DNA reads TGCGCCAGCACCCTAGGGAGGGGAGGCCAGCCCCAGCATTTT. It specifies CASTLGRGGQPQHF.

The genes are TRBV3-1 (or the pseudogene TRBV3-2) and TRBJ2-3; 7 bases are shared with TRBD2. CDR3 length equals 14 residues. J was trimmed by 4 bases and V by 5 bases; bases with no gene match: 6. CDR1 and CDR2 from the germline V gene are LGHDT and YNNKEL (reference sequence). CDR3 DNA: TGTGCCAGCAGCGCTCTACGGGGGGCAGATACGCAGTATTTT. Translation: CASSALRGADTQYF.

The V gene is TRBV3-1 (or the pseudogene TRBV3-2), the J gene TRBJ1-1; 7 positions agree with TRBD1. The CDR3 contains 15 residues. The trim removed 4 bases at V and 5 bases at J, leaving 10 bases unmatched. Germline values: CDR1 LGHDT, CDR2 YNNKEL (reference sequence). CDR3 sequence: CASSPGGPGVTEAFF. The CDR3, as DNA: TGTGCCAGCAGCCCAGGGGGGCCGGGGGTGACTGAAGCTTTCTTT.

Of note for this clone: One end of the junction does not line up with germline, which may come from a read error. The sample contains more than one DNA sequence encoding this CDR3. The rearrangement links TRBV5-1 to TRBJ2-7; 11 positions agree with TRBD2. Germline CDR1 SGHRS, CDR2 YFSETQ. The CDR3 loop spans 14 amino acids. The CDR3 spells CASTATSGTYEQYF. The CDR3 nucleotides are TGTGCCAGCACTGCGACTAGCGGGACCTACGAGCAGTACTTC. Full variable domain (remainder filled in from reference TRBV5-1 and TRBJ2-7): KAGVTQTPRYLIKTRGQQVTLSCSPISGHRSVSWYQQTPGQGLQFLFEYFSETQRNKGNFPGRFSGRQFSNSRSEMNVSTLELGDSALYLCASTATSGTYEQYFGPGTRLTVT.

This chain links TRBV18 with TRBJ2-7; 12 bases fit TRBD2. Germline CDR1 is KGHSH and CDR2 is LQKENI. This CDR3 is 16 amino acids long. V shed 3 bases and J 2 bases; nucleotides not matched to a gene: 5. CDR3 nucleotides: TGTGCCAGCTCACCCTCGACTAGCGGGAGACCCTACGAGCAGTACTTC. Its translation: CASSPSTSGRPYEQYF.

The chain has TRBV6-2 or TRBV6-3 and TRBJ1-1, with D possibly TRBD1 on 6 matching bases. CDR3 size: 15 residues. Germline V lookup: CDR1 MNHEY, CDR2 SVGEGT. V lost 3 bases and J 4 bases, leaving 15 bases between the germline ends. The CDR3 sequence is CASSYWGRGSTEAFF. For the CDR3, the DNA is TGTGCCAGCAGTTATTGGGGCAGGGGAAGCACTGAAGCTTTCTTT.

CDR3 DNA sequence: TGTGCCAGCTCACCGGGACTAGCGGGAGCAGGAGATACGCAGTATTTT. Amino acid sequence: CASSPGLAGAGDTQYF. The V gene is TRBV18, the J gene TRBJ2-3; 14 positions agree with TRBD2. With 3 bases clipped from V and 5 bases from J, the junction kept 4 bases outside the gene matches. The CDR3 has 16 amino acids. The germline V gene has CDR1 KGHSH and CDR2 LQKENI.

In this sample, this clone turned up once. The rearrangement uses TRBV6-2 or TRBV6-3 and TRBJ2-7; D is possibly TRBD2 (6 bases). This CDR3 comprises 15 residues. Germline V gene data show CDR1 as MNHEY and CDR2 as SVGEGT. Trimming cost V 6 bases and J 1 base, with 16 bases left between them. The CDR3 nucleotides read TGTGCCAGCAGCCCTCGGGGGACGGGTTCCTACGAGCAGTACTTC. It codes for CASSPRGTGSYEQYF.

V is TRBV15 and J is TRBJ2-3; 11 nucleotides align to TRBD1. The CDR3 runs 16 residues. Losses at the gene ends were 5 bases for V and 6 bases for J; bases not matched to a gene: 10. Germline loops: CDR1 LNHNV, CDR2 YYDKDF (reference sequence). CDR3 residues: CATSPRTGGAGDTQYF. The CDR3 DNA sequence: TGTGCCACCAGCCCCCGGACAGGGGGCGCAGGGGATACGCAGTATTTT.

The chain joins TRBV9 to TRBJ2-6; TRBD2 matches 10 bases. Germline loops: CDR1 SGDLS, CDR2 YYNGEE. This CDR3 is built from 19 residues. Trimming at V came to 4 bases and at J to 1 base, leaving 11 bases not matched to a gene. The CDR3 here is CASSLLPSGSRSGANVLTF. In nucleotides, the CDR3 is TGTGCCAGCAGCCTCCTCCCTAGCGGGAGTCGGTCTGGGGCCAACGTCCTGACTTTC.

The J gene is TRBJ1-1, the V gene TRBV19, with unresolved D. Germline V lookup: CDR1 LNHDA, CDR2 SQIVND (reference sequence). This CDR3 contains 11 residues. V lost 7 bases to trimming and J lost 7 bases, with 10 bases between them. The DNA for the CDR3 is TGTGCCAGTATCTTGGCAGATGAAGCTTTCTTT. Its translation: CASILADEAFF.

This clone was seen only once. This chain connects TRBV7-6 to TRBJ1-3, with 8 bases aligning to TRBD1. The germline gives CDR1 SGHVS, CDR2 FNYEAQ. V shed 5 bases, J shed 0 bases, and the junction held 3 bases outside the gene matches. The CDR3 spans 15 residues. CDR3 residues: CASSTTGGSGNTIYF. For the CDR3, the DNA is TGTGCCAGCAGCACAACAGGGGGCTCTGGAAACACCATATATTTT.

V is TRBV30 and J is TRBJ2-4, with 7 positions matching TRBD2. The J segment lost 6 bases and the V segment lost 1 base, leaving 6 bases of the junction unmatched. CDR1 is GTSNPN and CDR2 is SVGIG in the germline V gene (reference sequence). CDR3 length: 14 amino acids. The CDR3 region is CAWSDRDYLNIQYF. CDR3 DNA sequence: TGTGCCTGGAGTGACCGGGACTACCTAAACATTCAGTACTTC.

The gene calls are TRBV5-1 and TRBJ1-1; D call uncertain. CDR3 length equals 15 residues. The V and J ends lost 0 bases and 7 bases respectively, with 16 bases between them. Germline assignment: CDR1 SGHRS and CDR2 YFSETQ. In nucleotides, the CDR3 is TGCGCCAGCAGCTTGGCAGAGAGGGCGGACGGTGAAGCTTTCTTT. It yields the protein CASSLAERADGEAFF.

The chain uses TRBV6-5 and TRBJ2-7, with D perhaps TRBD2 (5 bases). Germline CDR1 and CDR2: MNHEY and SVGAGI. V was cut by 2 bases and J by 0 bases, with 11 bases left in between. This CDR3 has 15 residues. The CDR3 bases are TGTGCCAGCAGTTACGGACCCCGGGACTCCTACGAGCAGTACTTC. Translated, it gives CASSYGPRDSYEQYF.

This rearrangement joins TRBV11-3 to TRBJ2-2; 7 bases align to TRBD2. Germline CDR1 SGHNT, CDR2 YENEEA. Germline trimming cut 3 bases from V and 8 bases from J; bases unmatched to any gene: 6. The CDR3 contains 14 residues. CDR3 DNA sequence: TGTGCCAGCAGCTTGGCGGGGGTTGCGGGGGAGCTGTTTTTT. This sequence encodes CASSLAGVAGELFF.

This clone was found a few times. The chain is built from TRBV5-1 and TRBJ2-5; the D gene is possibly TRBD1 (5 bases). Germline CDR1 SGHRS, CDR2 YFSETQ. The CDR3 runs to 13 residues. The V end lost 0 bases, the J end lost 4 bases, and 7 bases lay between the germline ends. CDR3 nucleotides: TGCGCCAGCAGCTTGGGGGGCCCAGAGACCCAGTACTTC. This gives the protein CASSLGGPETQYF.

V is TRBV3-1 (or the pseudogene TRBV3-2) and J is TRBJ1-1, with D perhaps TRBD1 (6 bases). Germline V CDR1 and CDR2: LGHDT, YNNKEL (reference sequence). CDR3 length equals 14 residues. Trimming removed 0 bases at V and 11 bases at J, with 16 bases between. CDR3 nucleotides: TGTGCCAGCAGCCAAGAGGGGGGGCGTGGTGAGGCTTTCTTT. Translation gives CASSQEGGRGEAFF.

The chain carries TRBV18 and TRBJ2-6; 7 bases match TRBD2. With 2 bases clipped from V and 2 bases from J, the junction kept 0 bases outside the gene matches. This CDR3 contains 15 residues. Per germline, CDR1 KGHSH and CDR2 LQKENI. This CDR3 reads CASSPGGAGANVLTF. The CDR3 bases are TGTGCCAGCTCACCAGGGGGGGCTGGGGCCAACGTCCTGACTTTC.

This clone was detected once. The chain employs TRBV10-1 and TRBJ2-3; TRBD1 might be the D (6 bases). The germline V and J ends were trimmed by 10 bases and 2 bases, with 13 bases remaining between them. CDR3 length equals 13 residues. Per germline, CDR1 WNHNN and CDR2 SYGVQD (reference sequence). The CDR3 is CATQGRSTDTQYF. CDR3 sequence (DNA): TGCGCCACCCAGGGGCGCTCCACAGATACGCAGTATTTT.

The CDR3: CASSATGQPQHF. The CDR3 DNA reads as TGTGCCAGCAGCGCCACCGGGCAGCCCCAGCATTTT. V and J are TRBV9 and TRBJ1-5, with D unclear. Germline assignment: CDR1 SGDLS and CDR2 YYNGEE. There are 12 residues in the CDR3. Trimming removed 3 bases at V and 7 bases at J, with 8 bases between. The entire variable domain, with the rest obtained from reference TRBV9 and TRBJ1-5, is as follows: DSGVTQTPKHLITATGQRVTLRCSPRSGDLSVYWYQQSLDQGLQFLIQYYNGEERAKGNILERFSAQQFPDLHSELNLSSLELGDSALYFCASSATGQPQHFGDGTRLSIL.

The J gene is TRBJ2-3, the V gene TRBV6-6; 13 positions match TRBD2. CDR1 MNHNY and CDR2 SVGAGI come from the germline V gene (reference sequence). The CDR3 contains 16 residues. V lost 5 bases and J lost 5; bases outside the gene matches: 7. The CDR3 nucleotides read TGTGCCAGCAGTCCCACTAGCGGGGGGGCAGGAGATACGCAGTATTTT. Its translation: CASSPTSGGAGDTQYF.

In this sample, this clone turned up once. The chain recombines TRBV6-2 or TRBV6-3 with TRBJ2-1; perhaps TRBD2 as D (7 bases). Germline V lookup: CDR1 MNHEY, CDR2 SVGEGT. With 0 bases removed from V and 3 bases from J, the gap between germline ends came to 12 bases. This CDR3 spans 16 amino acids. The CDR3 DNA is TGTGCCAGCAGTTACTCTCGGGGGGCCCACTACAATGAGCAGTTCTTC. This gives the protein CASSYSRGAHYNEQFF.

This clone was recorded only once. The chain carries TRBV5-8 and TRBJ1-2, with 8 bases lining up with TRBD1. The CDR3 covers 16 residues. V lost 4 bases, J lost 7 bases, and 15 bases stayed unmatched. The germline V gene encodes CDR1 SGHTS and CDR2 YDEGEE. DNA of the CDR3: TGTGCCAGCAGCCAAAGGACAGGGCTTCCGTCTCGTGGCTACACCTTC. Residues: CASSQRTGLPSRGYTF. The whole variable domain, remainder taken from reference TRBV5-8 and TRBJ1-2, is EAGVTQSPTHLIKTRGQQATLRCSPISGHTSVYWYQQALGLGLQFLLWYDEGEERNRGNFPPRFSGRQFPNYSSELNVNALELEDSALYLCASSQRTGLPSRGYTFGSGTRLTVV.